These T cell receptor beta chains were read from a single sample in a study of T cell responses to AZD1222 COVID-19 vaccine. Some clones are missing from TCRdb's copy, which holds only in-frame ones; the method was immunoSEQ multiplex PCR. Of about 67,000 clones listed, around 80% are singletons. Sequenced here: peripheral blood, sampled on day 0 of AZD1222 vaccination. Receptors were obtained from an adult in good health. CDR3s leave out the opening cysteine and the closing phenylalanine or tryptophan. The order of the fields is J gene, V gene, clone size, CDR3 protein. The size field is filled for only some rows; it gives once, few, many or a size class.

>TRBJ2-1|TRBV7-3|-
ASSALDHYNEQF
>TRBJ2-1|TRBV9|-
ASSVDAGYSYNEQF
>TRBJ1-5|TRBV18|-
ASSPGAGRLGQPQH
>TRBJ2-7|TRBV11-2|-
ASSSPLAGGYEQY
>TRBJ2-4|TRBV4-2|-
ASSHPSGTSGSRDIQY
>TRBJ1-5|TRBV6-5|-
ASSRAWNQPQH
>TRBJ2-3|TRBV28|-
ASSSGGSRTDTQY
>TRBJ2-1|TRBV27|-
ASRTGANNEQF
>TRBJ1-5|TRBV7-9|-
ASSLASGNQPQH
>TRBJ1-2|TRBV7-8|-
ASSPRQDIRYGYT
>TRBJ2-7|TRBV28|-
ASTPGAAIYEQY
>TRBJ1-3|TRBV10-3|-
ATSFRQRTGNTIY
>TRBJ2-1|TRBV12-3/TRBV12-4|-
ASSAGTNEQF
>TRBJ2-1|TRBV30|-
AWSAGTGAHNEQF
>TRBJ2-7|TRBV5-1|-
ASSFSGISYEQY
>TRBJ1-3|TRBV3-1/TRBV3-2|-
ASSQGTGRNTIY
>TRBJ2-2|TRBV7-8|-
ASNLPPERELF
>TRBJ1-2|TRBV30|-
AWLGTKFYGYT
>TRBJ1-5|TRBV10-3|once
ATKGSSSNQPQH
>TRBJ2-3|TRBV3-1/TRBV3-2|-
ASSQGGGRADTQY
>TRBJ2-2|TRBV4-3|-
ASSHLGTSGSPKDGELF
>TRBJ1-5|TRBV24-1|-
ATSGGPGRGQPQH
>TRBJ2-7|TRBV6-2/TRBV6-3|-
ASSPSHYEQY
>TRBJ2-7|TRBV5-4|-
ASSRETGSSYEQY
>TRBJ2-7|TRBV4-1|-
ASTPEASVTYEQY
>TRBJ2-7|TRBV28|-
ASSPSGQTYEQY
>TRBJ1-6|TRBV3-1/TRBV3-2|-
ASSQVQGNSPLH
>TRBJ1-6|TRBV7-3|-
ASSLNPPDRGGSPLH
>TRBJ2-7|TRBV19|-
ASSPGLYEQY
>TRBJ1-1|TRBV6-1|-
ASSDRANTEAF
>TRBJ2-7|TRBV18|-
ASSPGPQNPSEQY
>TRBJ1-5|TRBV6-5|-
ASSTMTEGQPQH
>TRBJ2-7|TRBV6-2/TRBV6-3|-
ASSYLAGVDEQY
>TRBJ2-2|TRBV27|-
ASSGGIGGANTGELF
>TRBJ2-7|TRBV21-1|medium-sized
ASSFRQGATYEQY
>TRBJ1-2|TRBV7-2|few
ASSPEYDRGRGYT
>TRBJ2-7|TRBV3-1/TRBV3-2|few
ASSPGSKGSEQY
>TRBJ1-2|TRBV27|-
AVGRGNYGYT
>TRBJ2-4|TRBV19|-
ASSNPGTLAKNIQY
>TRBJ2-6|TRBV27|few
ASSLGWGQTGANVLT
>TRBJ2-7|TRBV19|-
ASSIATGMSYEQY
>TRBJ2-5|TRBV2|-
ASSEWGASGETQY
>TRBJ2-1|TRBV7-3|-
ASSLTVGTGLGEQF
>TRBJ2-1|TRBV3-1/TRBV3-2|-
ASSQEKARGLNEQF
>TRBJ1-1|TRBV7-9|-
ASSPGGGLNTEAF
>TRBJ2-6|TRBV6-5|-
ASLTRGLGANVLT
>TRBJ2-6|TRBV25-1|-
ASSLAGANVLT
>TRBJ1-6|TRBV20-1|-
SARELQLLH
>TRBJ1-2|TRBV27|-
ASSFDRAGGYT
>TRBJ2-1|TRBV3-1/TRBV3-2|-
ASSIRTSVSF
>TRBJ1-3|TRBV10-3|-
AISETVFSGNTIY
>TRBJ2-5|TRBV18|-
ASSLGTGETQY
>TRBJ1-2|TRBV13|-
ASSLEGLSYYGYT
>TRBJ2-3|TRBV2|-
ASSAFYTDTQY
>TRBJ1-2|TRBV19|-
ASSTAGPSNYGYT
>TRBJ1-2|TRBV27|-
ASRITGEDYGYT
>TRBJ1-5|TRBV6-5|-
ASKGNQPQH
>TRBJ1-3|TRBV28|-
ASTSAGNTIY
>TRBJ2-7|TRBV7-9|-
ASSPGQGYEQY
>TRBJ2-5|TRBV6-2/TRBV6-3|-
ASSYPTVSETQY